Here is one T cell receptor (beta chain) with its context. Its antigen is unknown. The sample comes from a study of OX40 agonist ivuxolimab in advanced cancers. Study results and limitations: CD8+ T cells showed, on average, more clonal expansion than CD4+ cells.

Baseline was the first blood sampling point, followed by cycle 4 day 1 and cycle 7 day 1. Clones were read by immunoSEQ multiplex PCR, and TCRdb kept only the in-frame ones, dropping some. The data show 82,000 or so clones, 80% to 95% seen once. The CDR3 covers 13 residues. With 4 bases removed from V and 2 bases from J, the gap between germline ends came to 8 bases. Germline V gene sequence: CDR1 SGHNT, CDR2 YYREEE (reference sequence). The input for sequencing was CD4+ or CD8+ T cells sorted from blood, taken in a trial of the OX40 agonist ivuxolimab. The clonotype comes from an adult with an advanced solid tumor such as melanoma, head and neck, liver or kidney cancer. V usage is TRBV5-4 and J usage is TRBJ2-3; D is uncertain. The CDR3 DNA sequence: TGTGCCAGCAGCATATCTTCCACAGATACGCAGTATTTT. It encodes CASSISSTDTQYF.